A single sample gave rise to the 3 T cell receptor beta chains below, sequenced in a study of shared clonotypes between healthy human individuals. Assay: immunoSEQ multiplex PCR; the TCRdb copy retains only in-frame clones and omits some. The sample shows millions of clones, 93% of them seen only once. The specimen was naive CD4+ T cells from PBMCs. Indicated subset: CD45RA+ positively selected. These receptor sequences come from a man aged 18 to 29 in good health. Some clones in this sample may be carry-over from other donors' samples.

V and J are TRBV7-2 and TRBJ2-7; D is ambiguous. Deletions cut 1 base from V and 6 bases from J, with 10 bases between. Germline CDR1 and CDR2: SGHTA and FQGNSA. This CDR3 is built from 13 residues. CDR3 region: CASSLEGLTEQYF. The CDR3 region has the DNA TGTGCCAGCAGCTTAGAAGGCCTTACCGAGCAGTACTTC.

This clone was found once. The rearrangement joins TRBV4-1 to TRBJ2-7; the match to TRBD2 covers 10 bases. In germline, CDR1 is MGHRA, CDR2 YSYEKL. The CDR3 has 18 amino acids. With 1 base clipped from V and 3 bases from J, the junction kept 12 bases outside the gene matches. Written as DNA, the CDR3 is TGCGCCAGCAGCCAAGGGGGGGGTAGCGGGAGGAGGTACTACGAGCAGTACTTC. Amino acids: CASSQGGGSGRRYYEQYF.

The rearrangement joins TRBV7-2 to TRBJ2-7; 9 bases are shared with TRBD1. V was clipped by 5 bases and J by 5 bases; unmatched bases: 10. The V gene's germline CDR1 is SGHTA and CDR2 FQGNSA. The CDR3 is made up of 15 amino acids. The CDR3 loop is CASSRIRDRVNEQYF. CDR3 DNA: TGTGCCAGCAGCCGAATTCGGGACAGGGTCAACGAGCAGTACTTC.